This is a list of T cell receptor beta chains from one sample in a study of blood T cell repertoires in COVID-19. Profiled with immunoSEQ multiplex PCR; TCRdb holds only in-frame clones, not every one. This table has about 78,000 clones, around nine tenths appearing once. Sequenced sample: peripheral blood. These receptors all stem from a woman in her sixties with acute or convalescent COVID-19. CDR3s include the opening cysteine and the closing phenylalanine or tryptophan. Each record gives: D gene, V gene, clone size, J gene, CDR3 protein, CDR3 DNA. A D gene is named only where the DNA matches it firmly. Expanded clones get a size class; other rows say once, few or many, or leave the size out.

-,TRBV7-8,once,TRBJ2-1,CASSRYRDEQFF,TGTGCCAGCAGCCGCTATCGGGATGAGCAGTTCTTC
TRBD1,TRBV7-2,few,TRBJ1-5,CASSSGQGSLSNQPQHF,TGTGCCAGCAGCTCAGGACAGGGGAGCCTTAGCAATCAGCCCCAGCATTTT
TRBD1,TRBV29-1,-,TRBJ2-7,CSVRRQGANEQYF,TGCAGCGTTAGGAGGCAGGGGGCTAACGAGCAGTACTTC
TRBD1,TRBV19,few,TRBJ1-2,CASSKTGTGAFYGYTF,TGTGCCAGTAGTAAAACGGGGACAGGGGCTTTCTATGGCTACACCTTC
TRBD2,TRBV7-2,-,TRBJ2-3,CASSRLAGPTDTQYF,TGTGCCAGCAGTAGACTAGCGGGGCCCACAGATACGCAGTATTTT
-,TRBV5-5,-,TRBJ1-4,CASSLGGLGEKLFF,TGTGCCAGCAGCTTGGGAGGGCTGGGTGAAAAACTGTTTTTT
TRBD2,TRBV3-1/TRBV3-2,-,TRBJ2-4,CASSQAGLAGNIQYF,TGTGCCAGCAGCCAAGCCGGACTAGCGGGTAACATTCAGTACTTC
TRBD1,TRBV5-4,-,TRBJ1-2,CASSLDRPGHGYTF,TGTGCCAGCAGCCTGGACAGGCCAGGGCATGGCTACACCTTC
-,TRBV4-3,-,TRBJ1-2,CASSHGQWANYGYTF,TGCGCCAGCAGCCACGGACAGTGGGCTAACTATGGCTACACCTTC
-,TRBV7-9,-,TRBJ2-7,CASSLASPAYEQYF,TGTGCCAGCAGCTTAGCCTCTCCGGCCTACGAGCAGTACTTC
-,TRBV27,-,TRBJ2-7,CASRQRDSSYEQYF,TGTGCCAGCAGGCAGAGGGATAGCTCCTACGAGCAGTACTTC
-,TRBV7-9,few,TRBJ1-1,CASSVAGVTEAFF,TGTGCCAGCAGCGTCGCAGGGGTAACTGAAGCTTTCTTT
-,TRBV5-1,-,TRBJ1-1,CASSFGVRGRNTEAFF,TGCGCCAGCAGCTTCGGTGTGCGGGGACGGAACACTGAAGCTTTCTTT
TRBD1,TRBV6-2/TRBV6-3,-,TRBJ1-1,CASSPGIEPGQGPNTEAFF,TGTGCCAGCAGCCCTGGGATAGAGCCGGGACAGGGCCCGAACACTGAAGCTTTCTTT
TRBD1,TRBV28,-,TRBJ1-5,CASRSALQGKQPQHF,TGTGCCAGCAGGTCGGCGCTACAGGGGAAACAGCCCCAGCATTTT
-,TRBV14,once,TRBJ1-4,CASSHLSVNNEKLFF,TGTGCCAGCAGCCATCTTTCGGTTAATAATGAAAAACTGTTTTTT
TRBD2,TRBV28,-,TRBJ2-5,CASSLPGLTAETQYF,TGTGCCAGCAGTTTACCGGGACTAACGGCAGAGACCCAGTACTTC
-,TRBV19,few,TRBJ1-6,CASSPGLLQNPLHF,TGTGCCAGTAGTCCGGGACTCCTACAGAATCCCCTCCACTTT
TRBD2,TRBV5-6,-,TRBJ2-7,CASSLYGGGAYEQYF,TGTGCCAGCAGCTTGTATGGCGGGGGGGCCTACGAGCAGTACTTC
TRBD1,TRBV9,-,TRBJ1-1,CASSSMTGVGTEAFF,TGTGCCAGCAGCTCAATGACAGGGGTGGGCACTGAAGCTTTCTTT
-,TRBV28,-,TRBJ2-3,CASSLSPLTRREGATDTQYF,TGTGCCAGCAGTTTATCTCCCTTAACTAGACGGGAGGGGGCCACAGATACGCAGTATTTT
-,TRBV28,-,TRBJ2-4,CASSFSGLKNIQYF,TGTGCCAGCAGTTTTTCCGGACTCAAAAACATTCAGTACTTC
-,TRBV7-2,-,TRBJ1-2,CASSLAGAGGYTF,TGTGCCAGCAGCTTGGCAGGGGCAGGTGGCTACACCTTC
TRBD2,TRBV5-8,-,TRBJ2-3,CASSLMLAGTDTQYF,TGTGCCAGCAGCTTGATGCTAGCGGGCACAGATACGCAGTATTTT
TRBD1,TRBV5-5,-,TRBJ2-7,CASSKLSPGQGISSSYEQYF,TGTGCCAGCAGCAAATTATCGCCGGGACAGGGGATATCAAGCTCCTACGAGCAGTACTTC
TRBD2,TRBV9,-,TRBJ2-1,CASSALAGAYNEQFF,TGTGCCAGCAGCGCCCTAGCGGGGGCCTACAATGAGCAGTTCTTC
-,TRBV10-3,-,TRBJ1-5,CAISEETGIHSNQPQHF,TGTGCCATCAGTGAAGAGACAGGTATACATAGCAATCAGCCCCAGCATTTT